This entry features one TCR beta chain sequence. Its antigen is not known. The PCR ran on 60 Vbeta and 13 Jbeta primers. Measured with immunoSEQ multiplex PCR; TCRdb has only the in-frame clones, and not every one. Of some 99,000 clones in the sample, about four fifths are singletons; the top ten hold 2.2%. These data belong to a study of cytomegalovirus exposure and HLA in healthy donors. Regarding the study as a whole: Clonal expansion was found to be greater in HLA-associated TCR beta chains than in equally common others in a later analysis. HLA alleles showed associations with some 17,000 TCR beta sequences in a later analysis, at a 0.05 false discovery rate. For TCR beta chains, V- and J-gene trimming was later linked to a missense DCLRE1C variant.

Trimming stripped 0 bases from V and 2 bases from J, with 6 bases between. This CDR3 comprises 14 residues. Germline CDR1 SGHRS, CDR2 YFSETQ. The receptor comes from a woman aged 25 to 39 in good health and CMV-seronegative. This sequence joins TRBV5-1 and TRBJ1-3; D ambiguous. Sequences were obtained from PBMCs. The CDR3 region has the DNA TGCGCCAGCAGCTTGGACAGAGCTGGAAACACCATATATTTT. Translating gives CASSLDRAGNTIYF.